Following are 18 T cell receptor beta chains from one sample sequenced in a study of T cells in Graves' hyperthyroidism and ophthalmopathy. Amplified TCR beta CDR3 regions derived from RNA transcripts. HTBI primers were used for first-round RT-PCR of the TCR CDR3. TCRdb re-called the multiplex PCR reads with MiXCR, one entry per CDR3 protein. The table includes about 560,000 distinct CDR3 sequences, 16% detected once. The sequenced material came from blood. Receptors originate from a woman in her late teens or twenties with Graves' hyperthyroidism.

A few counts support this clonotype. This chain connects TRBV29-1 to TRBJ2-7, with a tentative D call TRBD1 (5 bases). The germline CDR1 and CDR2 sequences are SQVTM and ANQGSEA. The length of the CDR3 is 14 residues. V was clipped by 3 bases and J by 2 bases, with 14 bases between them. In DNA form, the CDR3 reads TGCAGCGTTGAGCGCCAGGGTGTCCCCTACGAGCAGTACTTC. It yields the protein CSVERQGVPYEQYF.

This clonotype was detected only a few times. The gene calls are TRBV12-3 or TRBV12-4 and TRBJ1-1; D uncertain. Deletions cut 3 bases from V and 5 bases from J, with 4 bases between. The CDR3 covers 11 residues. The CDR3 bases are TGTGCCAGCAGTTTCATGACTGAAGCTTTCTTT. The encoded protein is CASSFMTEAFF.

Remarks on this clonotype: A read error may be the cause here, since a much bigger clone is one base away. The chain has TRBV6-2 or TRBV6-3 and TRBJ1-2; no reliable D call. V lost 8 bases, J lost 4 bases, and 11 bases lay in between. The CDR3 is 12 amino acids. CDR1 MNHEY and CDR2 SVGEGT come from the germline V gene. CDR3 nucleotide sequence: TGTGCCAGCCGAGACCTTGCCTATGGCTACACCTTC. Protein: CASRDLAYGYTF.

The rearrangement joins TRBV6-5 to TRBJ2-7; the D is unclear. Germline V gene sequence: CDR1 MNHEY, CDR2 SVGAGI. This CDR3 is 13 amino acids long. Trimming removed 0 bases from V and 4 bases from J, with 7 bases in between. The CDR3 protein is CASSYSDGYEQYF. As DNA, the CDR3 is TGTGCCAGCAGTTACTCAGATGGGTACGAGCAGTACTTC.

This clonotype has just a few counts. This rearrangement joins TRBV7-2 to TRBJ2-7; D gene ambiguous. V was shortened by 3 bases and J by 1 base, with 13 bases between the two germline ends. Germline assignment: CDR1 SGHTA and CDR2 FQGNSA. This CDR3 has 15 amino acids. The CDR3 reads CASSFQASSSYEQYF. The CDR3, as DNA: TGTGCCAGCAGCTTCCAGGCCTCTTCTTCCTACGAGCAGTACTTC.

This clonotype was observed at least ten times. The gene calls are TRBV3-1 and TRBJ1-6; D is unclear. The CDR3 runs to 14 residues. The germline V gene encodes CDR1 LGHDT and CDR2 YNNKEL (reference sequence). V lost 0 bases to trimming and J lost 6 bases, with 6 bases between them. CDR3 nucleotides: TGTGCCAGCAGCCAAGAGCACATTAATTCACCCCTCCACTTT. It encodes CASSQEHINSPLHF.

This clonotype appeared a few times. This chain connects TRBV10-2 to TRBJ2-7; D uncertain. This CDR3 is 14 amino acids long. The V gene's germline CDR1 is WSHSY and CDR2 SAAADI. The germline V and J ends were trimmed by 3 bases and 2 bases, with 11 bases remaining between them. The CDR3 DNA follows: TGCGCCAGCAGTGAATTAAGGGTTACCTACGAGCAGTACTTC. This sequence encodes CASSELRVTYEQYF.

This clonotype appeared many times. V gene TRBV6-2 or TRBV6-3 combines with J gene TRBJ2-7; D is uncertain. Germline CDR1 MNHEY, CDR2 SVGEGT. V was pared by 2 bases and J by 0 bases, with 8 bases between. The CDR3 length is 14 residues. The CDR3 loop reads CASSYGPSSYEQYF. The CDR3 region has the DNA TGTGCCAGCAGTTACGGTCCGTCCTCCTACGAGCAGTACTTC.

This clonotype was picked up many times. The chain uses TRBV13 and TRBJ2-5; 9 bases map to TRBD2. The ends lost 5 bases at V and 5 bases at J; junction bases unmatched: 9. CDR1 is PRHDT and CDR2 is FYEKMQ in the germline V gene (reference sequence). This CDR3 region has 15 residues. CDR3 sequence (DNA): TGTGCCAGCAGCGGGCTAGCGGGAAGGATGGAGACCCAGTACTTC. This codes for CASSGLAGRMETQYF.

This clonotype occurred many times. The J gene is TRBJ2-7, the V gene TRBV20-1; 7 nucleotides align to TRBD1. The V gene's germline CDR1 is DFQATT and CDR2 SNEGSKA (reference sequence). The CDR3 runs to 15 residues. V was clipped by 1 base and J by 3 bases; unmatched bases: 9. CDR3 DNA: TGCAGTGCTAGAGTGGACAGGACCTCCCGCTACGAGCAGTACTTC. It codes for CSARVDRTSRYEQYF.

There are many counts of this clonotype. V and J are TRBV2 and TRBJ1-6; D gene unclear. The ends were cut back, 2 bases at V and 7 bases at J, with 9 bases in the middle. The germline V gene encodes CDR1 SNHLY and CDR2 FYNNEI. The CDR3 consists of 14 residues. CDR3 protein: CASSEKRKNSPLHF. As DNA, the CDR3 is TGTGCCAGCAGTGAAAAACGGAAAAATTCACCCCTCCACTTT.

This clonotype has more than one count but fewer than ten. The chain links TRBV20-1 to TRBJ2-7; 8 bases match TRBD2. The CDR3 length is 16 residues. Germline CDR1 is DFQATT and CDR2 is SNEGSKA (reference sequence). With 0 bases clipped from V and 0 bases from J, the junction kept 7 bases outside the gene matches. This chain's CDR3 is CSARDYTGGPSYEQYF. CDR3 nucleotides: TGCAGTGCTAGAGATTACACGGGAGGGCCCTCCTACGAGCAGTACTTC.

The CDR3 bases are TGTGCCAGCAGCTTCCCCGGGTCCTCCTACGAGCAGTTCTTC. This codes for CASSFPGSSYEQFF. The genes are TRBV7-9 and TRBJ2-7, with D unclear. Gene TRBJ2-1 matches the end of the DNA better, so the J call may be wrong. Germline CDR1 and CDR2: SEHNR and FQNEAQ (reference sequence). The length of the CDR3 is 14 residues.

This clonotype was found a few times. The genes are TRBV19 and TRBJ1-2; the D is unclear. Deletions cut 6 bases from V and 4 bases from J, with 12 bases between. The CDR3 has 13 amino acids. Germline V gene sequence: CDR1 LNHDA, CDR2 SQIVND (reference sequence). CDR3 coding DNA: TGTGCCAGTAGCCCGGACGGCAGCTATGGCTACACCTTC. Its protein is CASSPDGSYGYTF.

J is TRBJ1-1 and V is TRBV27, with D uncertain. Per the germline V gene, CDR1 is MNHEY and CDR2 is SMNVEV (reference sequence). V was trimmed by 2 bases and J by 7 bases, leaving 11 bases between them. The CDR3 totals 13 residues. CDR3 in amino acids: CASSLDPQLEAFF. CDR3 sequence (DNA): TGTGCCAGCAGTTTAGACCCCCAGCTTGAAGCTTTCTTT.

The table lists this clonotype with many counts. The rearrangement uses TRBV5-5 and TRBJ1-6; 7 nucleotides match TRBD1. There are 16 residues in the CDR3. Germline assignment: CDR1 SGHKS and CDR2 YYEKEE (reference sequence). After removal of 3 bases from V and 10 bases from J, the junction contained 13 bases not matched to a gene. DNA for the CDR3: TGTGCCAGCAGCTATGTGACAGGGAGAGGAGGATCACCCCTCCACTTT. This translates into CASSYVTGRGGSPLHF. The variable domain in full, completed from reference TRBV5-5 and TRBJ1-6, reads DAGVTQSPTHLIKTRGQQVTLRCSPISGHKSVSWYQQVLGQGPQFIFQYYEKEERGRGNFPDRFSARQFPNYSSELNVNALLLGDSALYLCASSYVTGRGGSPLHFGNGTRLTVT.

This chain links TRBV9 with TRBJ2-7; 7 bases line up with TRBD2. The V gene end was trimmed by 2 bases and the J gene end by 3 bases; junction bases not matched to a gene: 5. Germline CDR1 reads SGDLS; CDR2 reads YYNGEE. The CDR3 has 14 amino acids. This chain's CDR3 is CASSVTSSNYEQYF. Written as DNA, the CDR3 is TGTGCCAGCAGCGTGACTAGCTCCAACTACGAGCAGTACTTC.

V is TRBV30 and J is TRBJ2-7, with D perhaps matching TRBD2 (5 bases). The CDR3 has 13 residues. With 2 bases removed from V and 5 bases from J, the gap between germline ends came to 13 bases. The germline gives CDR1 GTSNPN, CDR2 SVGIG (reference sequence). The chain's CDR3 is CAWSLGAGNEQYF. CDR3 bases: TGTGCCTGGAGTCTAGGCGCCGGGAACGAGCAGTACTTC.